The clone carrying this T cell receptor beta chain was counted once. Its antigen remains unknown. CDR1 SGHTA and CDR2 FQGNSA come from the germline V gene. This CDR3 region has 12 residues. V lost 5 bases and J lost 7, with 9 bases in between. This entry comes from a study of cytomegalovirus exposure and HLA in healthy donors. For the study at large: The use of the same platform for the roughly 130 validation repertoires and the approximately 690 first-cohort repertoires was reported by a later analysis.

Study results and limitations: Among TCR beta chains, those listed as cytomegalovirus-associated numbered about 150. In the roughly 110 validation repertoires, around 95% of cluster scores exceeded 0, per a later analysis.

Profiled with immunoSEQ multiplex PCR; TCRdb holds only in-frame clones, not every one. This sample carries hundreds of thousands of clones, roughly 87% of them seen once, and the ten largest clones take just over 3%. The receptor was isolated from a woman aged 25 to 39 in good health and CMV-seronegative. The specimen was PBMCs. The V gene is TRBV7-2, the J gene TRBJ2-1; no definite D call. CDR3 nucleotides: TGTGCCAGCAGCGTAGAAAGGAATGAGCAGTTCTTC. This codes for CASSVERNEQFF.